The 19 T cell receptor beta chains presented below share a single source sample, sequenced in a study of T cell responses to AZD1222 COVID-19 vaccine. Libraries were prepared by immunoSEQ multiplex PCR; TCRdb keeps only in-frame clonotypes and omits some of them. The sample lists 73,000 or so clones; 82% were seen once. Sequenced material: peripheral blood, taken on day 0 of AZD1222 vaccination. These TCRs come from an adult in good health.

The rearrangement joins TRBV10-2 to TRBJ2-3; D is uncertain. Germline CDR1 reads WSHSY; CDR2 reads SAAADI. Trimming stripped 4 bases from V and 0 bases from J, with 5 bases between. The CDR3 runs 13 residues. The CDR3 bases are TGCGCCAGCAGTGGGGCAAGCACAGATACGCAGTATTTT. It yields the protein CASSGASTDTQYF.

The genes are TRBV23-1 and TRBJ2-4, with 7 bases lining up with TRBD1. TRBV23-1 carries the ORF label, with uncertain function. The V and J ends lost 3 bases and 0 bases, in that order; junction bases with no gene match: 14. CDR3 length: 19 amino acids. CDR3 DNA sequence: TGCGCCAGCAGTCATTCACAGGGGTCCGATGGGGTAGCCAAAAACATTCAGTACTTC. It encodes CASSHSQGSDGVAKNIQYF.

The chain uses TRBV11-1 and TRBJ2-7; D remains unclear. CDR3 length: 13 amino acids. The V gene's germline CDR1 is SGHAT and CDR2 FQDESV (reference sequence). V lost 5 bases, J lost 1 base, and 9 bases lay in between. The CDR3 sequence: CASSPSVSYEQYF. In DNA form, the CDR3 reads TGTGCCAGCAGCCCCTCCGTTTCCTACGAGCAGTACTTC.

The chain carries TRBV5-4 and TRBJ1-6; D gene unclear. CDR1 and CDR2 (germline): SGHNT, YYREEE (reference sequence). Between the trimmed V and J ends, which lost 1 base and 7 bases, there was a span of 12 bases. The CDR3 spans 15 residues. CDR3 loop: CASSLRIGSNSPLHF. The CDR3 DNA reads as TGTGCCAGCAGCTTGCGTATAGGTAGCAATTCACCCCTCCACTTT.

The chain uses TRBV15 and TRBJ1-2; TRBD1 matches at 8 bases. The CDR3 consists of 15 residues. J gave up 4 bases and V 7 bases, and 11 bases lay outside the gene matches. Germline assignment: CDR1 LNHNV and CDR2 YYDKDF (reference sequence). CDR3 bases: TGTGCCACCACCATAGGGGCAGGGGGCGTCTATGGCTACACCTTC. Translation gives CATTIGAGGVYGYTF.

V usage is TRBV15 and J usage is TRBJ1-3; the match to TRBD1 covers 8 bases. This CDR3 contains 14 residues. J lost 2 bases, V lost 6 bases, and 3 bases had no gene match. Germline lookup yields CDR1 LNHNV and CDR2 YYDKDF (reference sequence). CDR3: CATRTDRAGNTIYF. The CDR3 region has the DNA TGTGCCACCAGGACGGACAGGGCTGGAAACACCATATATTTT.

V is TRBV11-3 and J is TRBJ1-3; 8 bases align to TRBD1. Unmatched junction bases numbered 5, after V lost 4 bases and J lost 6 bases. The CDR3 contains 14 residues. Germline loops: CDR1 SGHNT, CDR2 YENEEA. The CDR3 reads CASSSTGGANTIYF. The DNA for the CDR3 is TGTGCCAGCAGCTCAACAGGGGGAGCAAACACCATATATTTT.

The V and J genes are TRBV21-1 and TRBJ1-5. TRBV21-1 is tagged as a pseudogene. This CDR3 has 14 residues. The DNA of the CDR3 is TGTGCCAGCGGGGGGGGCTCGGGCAATCAGCCCCAGCATTTT. Protein: CASGGGSGNQPQHF.

The chain uses TRBV7-9 and TRBJ1-4; D ambiguous. Germline V gives CDR1 SEHNR, CDR2 FQNEAQ (reference sequence). The V end was cut by 2 bases, the J end by 10 bases, with 14 bases between. The CDR3 length is 14 residues. CDR3 region: CASSLSGELGKLFF. The DNA for the CDR3 is TGTGCCAGCAGCTTATCGGGAGAACTGGGAAAACTGTTTTTT.

V usage is TRBV15 and J usage is TRBJ2-2; D is unresolved. With 5 bases removed from V and 1 base from J, the gap between germline ends came to 14 bases. Per germline, CDR1 LNHNV and CDR2 YYDKDF (reference sequence). The length of the CDR3 is 16 residues. Here the CDR3 reads CATSGPFTGNTGELFF. The CDR3 DNA is TGTGCCACCAGCGGGCCCTTCACGGGGAACACCGGGGAGCTGTTTTTT.

This chain connects TRBV5-1 to TRBJ1-2; 7 nucleotides align to TRBD1. The germline V gene has CDR1 SGHRS and CDR2 YFSETQ. V lost 1 base and J lost 6; bases outside the gene matches: 6. There are 14 residues in the CDR3. The CDR3 loop is CASSLFSGGNGYTF. The CDR3, as DNA: TGCGCCAGCAGCTTGTTTTCAGGGGGTAATGGCTACACCTTC.

This clone was counted once. J is TRBJ2-3 and V is TRBV27; 9 nucleotides agree with TRBD2. The CDR3 has 15 residues. The junction had 4 bases not matched to a gene; V was cut back by 6 bases and J by 0 bases. CDR1 is MNHEY, CDR2 SMNVEV, per germline (reference sequence). The CDR3 DNA follows: TGTGCCAGCAGGTCTAGCGGGGTTAGCACAGATACGCAGTATTTT. Its translation is CASRSSGVSTDTQYF.

V gene TRBV6-6 combines with J gene TRBJ2-7, with TRBD1 matching 8 bases. Germline loops: CDR1 MNHNY, CDR2 SVGAGI (reference sequence). The ends lost 6 bases at V and 3 bases at J; junction bases unmatched: 10. The CDR3 contains 15 residues. The CDR3 DNA reads as TGTGCCAGCAGGGCCGGACAGGGCGAAGTCTACGAGCAGTACTTC. As protein: CASRAGQGEVYEQYF.

The rearrangement uses TRBV19 and TRBJ1-2; 7 nucleotides match TRBD1. CDR1 is LNHDA, CDR2 SQIVND, per germline (reference sequence). CDR3 length: 15 amino acids. Trimming removed 10 bases from V and 4 bases from J; junction bases left unmatched: 15. The CDR3 region is CANLLPGQSPYGYTF. The CDR3, as DNA: TGTGCCAATCTCTTGCCGGGACAGAGTCCCTATGGCTACACCTTC.

The chain recombines TRBV19 with TRBJ1-2; no definite D call. The germline CDR1 and CDR2 sequences are LNHDA and SQIVND (reference sequence). Trimming cost V 5 bases and J 10 bases, with 14 bases left between them. The CDR3 sequence is 12 residues long. Written as DNA, the CDR3 is TGTGCCAGTAGTCCGAACCCCGGCCCCTACACCTTC. This codes for CASSPNPGPYTF.

This chain connects TRBV18 to TRBJ2-7; D remains ambiguous. CDR3 length: 15 amino acids. V was clipped by 2 bases and J by 6 bases, with 17 bases between them. The germline CDR1 and CDR2 sequences are KGHSH and LQKENI. The CDR3 here is CASSPTASVGSEQYF. CDR3 in DNA: TGTGCCAGCTCACCAACAGCAAGCGTCGGATCCGAGCAGTACTTC. The full variable domain, in which reference TRBV18 and TRBJ2-7 provide the parts outside the CDR3, is NAGVMQNPRHLVRRRGQEARLRCSPMKGHSHVYWYRQLPEEGLKFMVYLQKENIIDESGMPKERFSAEFPKEGPSILRIQQVVRGDSAAYFCASSPTASVGSEQYFGPGTRLTVT.

A word on this clone: The sample contains more than one DNA sequence encoding this CDR3. CDR3 region: CASSVSGGGTDTQYF. CDR3 bases: TGTGCCAGCAGCGTTAGCGGGGGGGGCACAGATACGCAGTATTTT. This chain uses TRBV9 with TRBJ2-3; 11 bases line up with TRBD2. This CDR3 has 15 residues. CDR1 is SGDLS, CDR2 YYNGEE, per germline. V was pared by 2 bases and J by 1 base, with 0 bases of the junction left unmatched.

The chain uses TRBV5-6 and TRBJ2-1; 7 bases are a match to TRBD2. Germline CDR1 and CDR2: SGHDT and YYEEEE. V dropped 2 bases and J dropped 6; count of bases not matched to a gene: 5. CDR3 size: 14 residues. The CDR3 DNA reads as TGTGCCAGCAGCTTTGGGTCGGGGGGCAATGAGCAGTTCTTC. It is translated as CASSFGSGGNEQFF.

In DNA, the CDR3 is TGCGCCAGCAGCCAAGATAGGGGCCTACGGACCTCGGGGGAGACCCAGTACTTC. It is translated as CASSQDRGLRTSGETQYF. The chain uses TRBV4-1 and TRBJ2-5; D may match TRBD1 or TRBD2 (5 bases each). The CDR3 has 18 amino acids. Trimming took 0 bases from V and 5 from J, leaving 22 bases between them. The V gene's germline CDR1 is MGHRA and CDR2 YSYEKL.